The source of this TCR beta chain is a study of shared clonotypes between healthy human individuals. The CDR3 extends over 14 amino acids. Trimming stripped 2 bases from V and 2 bases from J, with 10 bases between. The germline V gene has CDR1 LNHDA and CDR2 SQIVND (reference sequence). Original processing methods: Without quality scores, immunoSEQ junctional reads could not be filtered like full-length reads. Produced via immunoSEQ multiplex PCR; TCRdb's table is partial and in-frame only. That table supplies the V and J calls and clone size; D and trimming were determined from the DNA. The sample gives about 1.9 million clones, 90% to 95% of which show up once; about 1.7% is in the top ten. Naive CD8 cells were CD45RO-negative, positively selected for CCR7, excluding terminally differentiated effector memory CD45RA+ cells. Only one count was recorded for this clone.

Input material: naive CD8+ T cells from PBMCs. The clonotype was recovered from a man aged 18 to 35 in good health. Some clones in this sample may be carry-over from other donors' samples. This sequence joins TRBV19 and TRBJ2-7; D not resolved. CDR3 amino acids: CASSIPGLTYEQYF. DNA of the CDR3: TGTGCCAGTAGTATACCAGGTCTAACCTACGAGCAGTACTTC.